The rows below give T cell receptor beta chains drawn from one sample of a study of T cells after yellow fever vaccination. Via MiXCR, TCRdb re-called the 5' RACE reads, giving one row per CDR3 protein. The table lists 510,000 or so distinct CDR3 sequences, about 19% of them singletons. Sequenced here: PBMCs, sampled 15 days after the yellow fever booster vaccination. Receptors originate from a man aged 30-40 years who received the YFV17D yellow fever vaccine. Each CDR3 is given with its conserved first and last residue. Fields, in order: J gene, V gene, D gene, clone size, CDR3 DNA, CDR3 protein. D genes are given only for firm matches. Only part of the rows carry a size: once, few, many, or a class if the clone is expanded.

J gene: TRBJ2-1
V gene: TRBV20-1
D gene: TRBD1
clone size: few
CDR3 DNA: TGCAGTGCTAGAGACCCACAGGGGGCGAGTGAGCAGTTCTTC
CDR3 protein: CSARDPQGASEQFF

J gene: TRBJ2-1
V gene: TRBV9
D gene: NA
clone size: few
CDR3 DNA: TGTGCCAGCAGCGTAGGTCCTAGCCTTTACAATGAGCAGTTCTTC
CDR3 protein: CASSVGPSLYNEQFF

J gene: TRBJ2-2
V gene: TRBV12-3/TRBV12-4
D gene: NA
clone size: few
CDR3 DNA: TGTGCCAGCAGTTTCTTGTCTCCCGGGGAGCTGTTTTTT
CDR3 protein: CASSFLSPGELFF

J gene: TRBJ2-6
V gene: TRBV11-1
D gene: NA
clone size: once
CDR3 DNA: TGTGCCAGCGCCCAGGGGATTGACAGTTCACCTGGGGCCAACGTCCTGACTTTC
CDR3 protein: CASAQGIDSSPGANVLTF

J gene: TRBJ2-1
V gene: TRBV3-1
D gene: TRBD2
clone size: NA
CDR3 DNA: TGTGCCAGCAGCCAATTGGCTAGCGGGAGAAATGAGCAGTTCTTC
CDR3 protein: CASSQLASGRNEQFF

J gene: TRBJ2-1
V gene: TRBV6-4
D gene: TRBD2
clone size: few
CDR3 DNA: TGTGCCAGCAGTACCATAGCGGGCCCCTACAATGAGCAGTTCTTC
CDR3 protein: CASSTIAGPYNEQFF

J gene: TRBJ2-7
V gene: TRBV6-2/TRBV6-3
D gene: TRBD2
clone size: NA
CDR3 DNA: TGTGCCAGCAGCAGACTAGCGGGAGATTACCGGGCTCGGGAGCAGTACTTC
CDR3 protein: CASSRLAGDYRAREQYF

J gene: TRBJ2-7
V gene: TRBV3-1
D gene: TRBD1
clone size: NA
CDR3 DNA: TGTGCCAGCAGGGACAGGGGGCGAAGTATCGAGCAGTACTTC
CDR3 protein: CASRDRGRSIEQYF

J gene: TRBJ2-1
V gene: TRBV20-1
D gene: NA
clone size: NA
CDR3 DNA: TGCAGTGCTAGACTTAGTTCCGATGAGCAGTTCTTC
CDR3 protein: CSARLSSDEQFF

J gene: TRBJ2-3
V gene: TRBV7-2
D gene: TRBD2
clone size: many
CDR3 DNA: TGTGCCAGCAGCCAGGGACTAGCGGGCACAGATACGCAGTATTTT
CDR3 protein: CASSQGLAGTDTQYF

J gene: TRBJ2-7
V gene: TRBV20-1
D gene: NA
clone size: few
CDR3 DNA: TGCAGTGCTAGAGAAGAATACGAGCAGTACTTC
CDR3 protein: CSAREEYEQYF

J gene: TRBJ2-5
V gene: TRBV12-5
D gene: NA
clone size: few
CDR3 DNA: TGTGCTAGTGGTTTGGAATCCTCCGGGACGGGGCAAGAGACCCAGTACTTC
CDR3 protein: CASGLESSGTGQETQYF

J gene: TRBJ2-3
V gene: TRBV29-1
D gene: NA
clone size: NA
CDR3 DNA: TGCAGCGCCTTCAGAGGAGATACGCAGTATTTT
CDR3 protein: CSAFRGDTQYF

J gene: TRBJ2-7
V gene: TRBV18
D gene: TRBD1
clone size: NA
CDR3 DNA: TGTGCCAGCTCCCCGTTAGGGACAGGGTCGGAAGAGCAGTACTTC
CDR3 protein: CASSPLGTGSEEQYF

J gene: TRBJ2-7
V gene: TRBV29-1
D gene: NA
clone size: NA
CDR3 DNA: TGCAGCGTTGCCCTCGCGCGGGCAACCTACGAGCAGTACTTC
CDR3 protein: CSVALARATYEQYF

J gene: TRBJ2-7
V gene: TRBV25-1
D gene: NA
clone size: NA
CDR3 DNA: TGTGCCAGCAGTGAGAACAGGATCCACTACGAGCAGTACTTC
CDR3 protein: CASSENRIHYEQYF

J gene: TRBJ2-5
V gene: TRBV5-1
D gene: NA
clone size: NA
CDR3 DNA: TGCGCCAGCAGCTTGATCGCGGGCCTGGGGGAAGAGACCCAGTACTTC
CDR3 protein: CASSLIAGLGEETQYF

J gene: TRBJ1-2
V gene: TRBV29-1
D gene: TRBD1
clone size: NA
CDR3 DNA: TGCAGCGTCTTGGACAGGGTAGGCTACACCTTC
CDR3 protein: CSVLDRVGYTF

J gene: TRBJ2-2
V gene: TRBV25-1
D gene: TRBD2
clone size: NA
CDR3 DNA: TGTGCCAGCAGTGAATTTGGGACTACGAACACCGGGGAGCTGTTTTTT
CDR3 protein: CASSEFGTTNTGELFF

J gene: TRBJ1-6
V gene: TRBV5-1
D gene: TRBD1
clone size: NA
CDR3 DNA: TGCGCCAGCAGCTTGGTCGACAGGGCTTCACCCCTCCACTTT
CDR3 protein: CASSLVDRASPLHF

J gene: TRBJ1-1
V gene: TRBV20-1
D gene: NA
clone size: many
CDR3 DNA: TGCAGTCACTGGGACCGACAGGTGGAAGCTTTCTTT
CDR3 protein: CSHWDRQVEAFF

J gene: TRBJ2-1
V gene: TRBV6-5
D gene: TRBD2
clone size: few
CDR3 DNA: TGTGCCAGCAGTACTAGCGCTCGCAGTGAGCAGTTCTTC
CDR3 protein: CASSTSARSEQFF

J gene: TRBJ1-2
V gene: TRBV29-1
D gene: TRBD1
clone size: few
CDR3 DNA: TGCAGCGTTGCGGGACAGGGAGGGTATGGCTACACCTTC
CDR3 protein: CSVAGQGGYGYTF

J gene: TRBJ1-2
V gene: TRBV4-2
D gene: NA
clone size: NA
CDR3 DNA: TGTGCCAGCAGCCAAGATGAACAGTCAAGATATGGCTACACCTTC
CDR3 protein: CASSQDEQSRYGYTF

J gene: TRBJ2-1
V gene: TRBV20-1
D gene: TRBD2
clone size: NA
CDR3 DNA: TGCAGTGCTGCCAGACTAGCGGGGGCCTACAATGAGCAGTTCTTC
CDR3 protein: CSAARLAGAYNEQFF

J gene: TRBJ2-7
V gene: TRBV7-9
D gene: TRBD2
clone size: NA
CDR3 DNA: TGTGCCAGCACCTTAAGCGGGAGGGCTTCCTACGAGCAGTACTTC
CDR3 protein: CASTLSGRASYEQYF

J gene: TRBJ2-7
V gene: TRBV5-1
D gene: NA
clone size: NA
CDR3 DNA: TGCGCCAGCAGCTTGGACCCCACTGCGAACTCCTACGAGCAGTACTTC
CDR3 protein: CASSLDPTANSYEQYF

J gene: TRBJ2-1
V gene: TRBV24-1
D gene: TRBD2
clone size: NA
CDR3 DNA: TGTGCCACCAGTGATAATAGCGGGAGAAACTACAATGAGCAGTTCTTC
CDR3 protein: CATSDNSGRNYNEQFF

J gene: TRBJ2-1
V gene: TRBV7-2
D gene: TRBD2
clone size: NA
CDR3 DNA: TGTGCCAGCAGCCAGACCCGACTAGCGGGATTCAATGAGCAGTTCTTC
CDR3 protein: CASSQTRLAGFNEQFF

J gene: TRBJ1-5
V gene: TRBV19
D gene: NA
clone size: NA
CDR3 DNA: TGTGCCAGTAGTATTAAGGGGACCTCTTCCAATCAGCCCCAGCATTTT
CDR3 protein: CASSIKGTSSNQPQHF

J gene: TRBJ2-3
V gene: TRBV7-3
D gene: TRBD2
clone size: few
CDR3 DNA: TGTGCCAGCAGCTTACGTACTAGCGGGAGCACAGATACGCAGTATTTT
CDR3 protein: CASSLRTSGSTDTQYF

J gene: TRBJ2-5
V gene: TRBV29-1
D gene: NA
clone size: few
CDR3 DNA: TGCAGCGGAACAGGGTACCAAGAGACCCAGTACTTC
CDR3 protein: CSGTGYQETQYF

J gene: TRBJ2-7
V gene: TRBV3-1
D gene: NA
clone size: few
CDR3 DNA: TGTGCCAGCAGCCCCGCGGGACGGGAGACCTACGAGCAGTACTTC
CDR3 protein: CASSPAGRETYEQYF

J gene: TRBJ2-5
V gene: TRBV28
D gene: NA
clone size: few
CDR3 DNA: TGTGCCAGCAGTCCACGACAGTACCAAGAGACCCAGTACTTC
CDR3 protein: CASSPRQYQETQYF

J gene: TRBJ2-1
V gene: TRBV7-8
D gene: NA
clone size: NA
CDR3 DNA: TGTGCCAGCAGCTTAGCGGGAACTAGTCGTGAGCAGTTCTTC
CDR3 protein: CASSLAGTSREQFF

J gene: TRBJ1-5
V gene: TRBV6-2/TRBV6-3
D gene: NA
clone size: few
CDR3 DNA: TGTGCCAGCAGTTACTCCCGGATGGGTGCAGACAGCAATCAGCCCCAGCATTTT
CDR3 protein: CASSYSRMGADSNQPQHF

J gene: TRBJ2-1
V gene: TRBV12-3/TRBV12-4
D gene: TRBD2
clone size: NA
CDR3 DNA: TGTGCCAGCAGCTCAGCGGGAGGGCGCACCGGGGAGCAGTTCTTC
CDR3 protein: CASSSAGGRTGEQFF